The TCR beta chain under discussion was sequenced for a study of control samples from healthy donors and cancer patients. TCRdb's table, derived via immunoSEQ multiplex PCR, lists solely in-frame clones and lacks some. This table has roughly 83,000 clones, around 80% appearing once. The specimen sequenced was blood. The TCR originated in an older woman in good health.

The CDR3 reads CSVEDLRTAQETQYF. CDR3 DNA sequence: TGCAGCGTTGAAGATCTCCGGACAGCCCAAGAGACCCAGTACTTC. The chain recombines TRBV29-1 with TRBJ2-5; perhaps TRBD1 as D (6 bases). CDR3 size: 15 residues. Germline V gene lookup returns CDR1 SQVTM and CDR2 ANQGSEA. The V and J ends lost 0 bases and 1 base respectively, with 12 bases between them.